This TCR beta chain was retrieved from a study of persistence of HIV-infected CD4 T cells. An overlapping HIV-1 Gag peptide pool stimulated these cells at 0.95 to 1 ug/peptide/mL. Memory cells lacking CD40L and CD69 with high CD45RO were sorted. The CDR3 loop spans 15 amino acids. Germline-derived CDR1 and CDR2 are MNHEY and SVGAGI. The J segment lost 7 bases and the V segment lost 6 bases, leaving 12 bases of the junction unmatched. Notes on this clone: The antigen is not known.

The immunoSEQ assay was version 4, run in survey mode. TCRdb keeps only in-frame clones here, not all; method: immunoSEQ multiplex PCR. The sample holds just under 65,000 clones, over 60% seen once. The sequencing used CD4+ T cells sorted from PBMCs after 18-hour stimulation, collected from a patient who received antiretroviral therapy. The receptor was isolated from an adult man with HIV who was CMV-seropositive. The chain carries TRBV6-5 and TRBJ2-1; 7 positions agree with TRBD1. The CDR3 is CASSGPRGGLNEQFF. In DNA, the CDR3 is TGTGCCAGCAGCGGCCCGCGAGGGGGCTTGAATGAGCAGTTCTTC.